These 21 T cell receptor beta chains were sequenced from one sample in a study of blood T cell repertoires in COVID-19. Sequencing used immunoSEQ multiplex PCR; TCRdb keeps in-frame clones, though not all of them. The table records 90,000 to 120,000 clones, 75% to 85% of them present only once. Sequenced input: peripheral blood. These TCRs come from a man between 60 and 75 years old with acute or convalescent COVID-19.

This rearrangement joins TRBV15 to TRBJ1-6; D unresolved. Per germline, CDR1 LNHNV and CDR2 YYDKDF (reference sequence). V gave up 1 base and J gave up 8 bases, with 12 bases separating them. The CDR3 covers 15 residues. For the CDR3, the DNA is TGTGCCACCAGCAGAGTCCGGCTAGGTGATTCACCCCTCCACTTT. It specifies CATSRVRLGDSPLHF.

This chain's CDR3 is CASSGQNTGELFF. The CDR3 bases are TGCGCCAGCAGCGGCCAGAACACCGGGGAGCTGTTTTTT. The chain links TRBV5-1 to TRBJ2-2, with D unresolved. CDR1 is SGHRS, CDR2 YFSETQ, per germline. The length of the CDR3 is 13 residues. Deletions cut 4 bases from V and 1 base from J, with 5 bases between.

This clone appeared once. The chain carries TRBV5-6 and TRBJ2-7; 10 nucleotides line up with TRBD2. The CDR3 length is 14 residues. The germline V gene encodes CDR1 SGHDT and CDR2 YYEEEE. The V gene end was trimmed by 2 bases and the J gene end by 5 bases; junction bases not matched to a gene: 4. The CDR3 spells CASSLAGGPNEQYF. As DNA, the CDR3 is TGTGCCAGCAGCTTAGCGGGGGGGCCGAACGAGCAGTACTTC.

The genes are TRBV6-2 or TRBV6-3 and TRBJ2-7; the D gene is possibly TRBD1 (6 bases). Germline V gives CDR1 MNHEY, CDR2 SVGEGT. V was pared by 5 bases and J by 0 bases, with 14 bases between. The CDR3 is 15 residues long. The CDR3 reads CASSPPDRSSYEQYF. The CDR3 DNA reads TGTGCCAGCAGTCCACCCGACAGGAGCTCCTACGAGCAGTACTTC.

The rearrangement links TRBV5-8 to TRBJ1-5; tentative D call: TRBD1 (6 bases). The CDR3 is 16 amino acids. CDR1 and CDR2 (germline): SGHTS, YDEGEE. The ends were cut back, 0 bases at V and 7 bases at J, with 17 bases in the middle. CDR3 bases: TGTGCCAGCAGCTTGGAGGCAGGGGTGGGCGGACAGCCCCAGCATTTT. It specifies CASSLEAGVGGQPQHF.

The chain couples TRBV28 to TRBJ2-7, with D maybe TRBD1 (5 bases). From germline, CDR1 is MDHEN and CDR2 SYDVKM. The CDR3 extends over 15 amino acids. V was trimmed by 6 bases and J by 6 bases, leaving 21 bases between them. The CDR3 region is CASSSTQRQGSEQYF. CDR3 DNA sequence: TGTGCCAGCAGCTCTACTCAACGTCAGGGTAGCGAGCAGTACTTC.

The chain couples TRBV20-1 to TRBJ2-7; tentatively, D is TRBD2 (6 bases). Per germline, CDR1 DFQATT and CDR2 SNEGSKA (reference sequence). The CDR3 has 11 residues. Trimming took 5 bases from V and 6 from J, leaving 11 bases between them. CDR3 loop: CSAQYGGEQYF. The CDR3 nucleotides read TGCAGTGCTCAGTACGGGGGCGAGCAGTACTTC.

The rearrangement links TRBV19 to TRBJ1-5, with no clear D. The CDR3 totals 15 residues. The V end lost 0 bases, the J end lost 6 bases, and 12 bases lay between the germline ends. From germline, CDR1 is LNHDA and CDR2 SQIVND (reference sequence). The CDR3 nucleotides are TGTGCCAGTAGTATAGATTCGAGGCGTGGTCAGCCCCAGCATTTT. It is translated as CASSIDSRRGQPQHF.

V is TRBV24-1 and J is TRBJ1-5, with D tentatively TRBD1 (5 bases). Trimming took 9 bases from V and 0 from J, leaving 17 bases between them. Per germline, CDR1 KGHDR and CDR2 SFDVKD. The CDR3 extends over 16 amino acids. CDR3 coding DNA: TGTGCCACCGGACCAGCGGGACGAAATAGCAATCAGCCCCAGCATTTT. Translating gives CATGPAGRNSNQPQHF.

The chain recombines TRBV18 with TRBJ2-3; 8 bases agree with TRBD2. The CDR3 consists of 13 residues. Trimming cost V 8 bases and J 2 bases; bases outside gene matches: 3. From germline, CDR1 is KGHSH and CDR2 LQKENI. In nucleotides, the CDR3 is TGTGCCAGCAACGGGGGGGACACAGATACGCAGTATTTT. Its protein is CASNGGDTDTQYF.

Here the CDR3 reads CAIRSGGGSDTQYF. In DNA, the CDR3 is TGTGCCATCAGGAGCGGGGGGGGATCAGATACGCAGTATTTT. The chain is built from TRBV10-3 and TRBJ2-3; 10 bases are shared with TRBD2. The germline V gene has CDR1 ENHRY and CDR2 SYGVKD. J lost 4 bases, V lost 6 bases, and 4 bases had no gene match. There are 14 residues in the CDR3.

This chain links TRBV3-1 (or the pseudogene TRBV3-2) with TRBJ1-1; D is unclear. Trimming removed 1 base at V and 2 bases at J, with 11 bases between. The CDR3 sequence is 15 residues long. CDR1 is LGHDT and CDR2 is YNNKEL in the germline V gene (reference sequence). The CDR3 loop reads CASSQGQLANTEAFF. CDR3 bases: TGTGCCAGCAGCCAAGGTCAACTAGCAAACACTGAAGCTTTCTTT.

CDR3 sequence: CASSLEQGAGQPQHF. The CDR3 DNA follows: TGTGCCAGTAGTTTGGAACAGGGGGCTGGTCAGCCCCAGCATTTT. The chain has TRBV19 and TRBJ1-5, with TRBD1 identical over 9 bases. CDR1 is LNHDA and CDR2 is SQIVND in the germline V gene (reference sequence). The CDR3 sequence is 15 residues long. Germline trimming cut 5 bases from V and 6 bases from J; bases unmatched to any gene: 8.

The chain combines TRBV6-5 with TRBJ1-1; 9 positions agree with TRBD1. CDR3 length equals 13 residues. Looked up from germline, CDR1 is MNHEY and CDR2 is SVGAGI. The V segment lost 5 bases and the J segment 7 bases; nucleotides outside the gene matches: 5. Written as DNA, the CDR3 is TGTGCCAGCAGTACCGGGACAGGGCTTGAAGCTTTCTTT. Its translation: CASSTGTGLEAFF.

The gene calls are TRBV5-4 and TRBJ1-2; TRBD1 aligns across 8 bases. V was clipped by 3 bases and J by 3 bases; unmatched bases: 7. CDR3 size: 15 residues. Per germline, CDR1 SGHNT and CDR2 YYREEE (reference sequence). The CDR3 region has the DNA TGTGCCAGCAGCTACCTGGACAGGGAGGACTATGGCTACACCTTC. Translated, it gives CASSYLDREDYGYTF.

The rearrangement uses TRBV19 and TRBJ1-1; no reliable D call. Between the trimmed V and J ends, which lost 7 bases and 1 base, there was a span of 13 bases. This CDR3 contains 14 residues. The V gene's germline CDR1 is LNHDA and CDR2 SQIVND (reference sequence). The CDR3 sequence is CASIGGLKNTEAFF. CDR3 DNA sequence: TGTGCCAGTATTGGTGGACTCAAGAACACTGAAGCTTTCTTT.

This chain joins TRBV13 and TRBJ2-1; D could derive from TRBD1 or TRBD2 (6 bases each). Per the germline V gene, CDR1 is PRHDT and CDR2 is FYEKMQ (reference sequence). V dropped 7 bases and J dropped 10 bases, with 17 bases sitting between them. This CDR3 spans 13 amino acids. CDR3 sequence reads: CASTLGGRREQFF. The CDR3 region has the DNA TGTGCCAGCACCCTAGGGGGGCGACGGGAGCAGTTCTTC.

The chain employs TRBV28 and TRBJ1-4; 10 positions agree with TRBD1. J was trimmed by 6 bases and V by 7 bases; bases with no gene match: 8. The CDR3 is 15 amino acids. CDR1 and CDR2 from the germline V gene are MDHEN and SYDVKM. In DNA form, the CDR3 reads TGTGCCAGCAACGTACGGGGGACAGGGGATGAAAAACTGTTTTTT. Residues: CASNVRGTGDEKLFF.

V is TRBV6-5 and J is TRBJ1-4; 9 positions match TRBD1. With V trimmed by 4 bases and J by 7 bases, 7 bases remained unmatched. Germline CDR1 MNHEY, CDR2 SVGAGI. The CDR3 contains 15 residues. The CDR3 DNA follows: TGTGCCAGCAGTTCGGTCCCGGGACAGGGTGAAAAACTGTTTTTT. This sequence encodes CASSSVPGQGEKLFF.

The rearrangement joins TRBV28 to TRBJ1-2; D not certain. The V gene's germline CDR1 is MDHEN and CDR2 SYDVKM. V lost 6 bases and J lost 3, with 5 bases in between. The CDR3 extends over 11 amino acids. CDR3 bases: TGTGCCAGCAGGCCAGACTATGGCTACACCTTC. It encodes CASRPDYGYTF.

The rearrangement joins TRBV3-1 (or the pseudogene TRBV3-2) to TRBJ1-2; no clear D. This CDR3 region has 13 residues. V lost 6 bases, J lost 8 bases, and 16 bases lay in between. Germline V lookup: CDR1 LGHDT, CDR2 YNNKEL (reference sequence). The CDR3 nucleotides are TGTGCCAGCAGGAAAAGTGAGGCTCCAGGCTACACCTTC. This encodes CASRKSEAPGYTF.